One sample yielded the 15 T cell receptor beta chains listed below, sequenced in a study of Graves' ophthalmopathy and Graves' hyperthyroidism (dated by TCRdb to the late 2010s). Sequencing was performed on an Illumina HiSeq 2000. For repertoire sequencing, the TCR beta CDR3 regions were amplified from RNA transcripts. A first-round RT-PCR used HTBI primers with the Qiagen OneStep RT-PCR kit, followed by a second-round multiplex PCR, size selection and purification. TCRdb redid the processing of the public reads, applying fastp at Q25 and MiXCR, and retained in-frame beta chains. Here each entry gathers all rows of one CDR3 protein and keeps the most common genes and DNA. The sample profile shows roughly 220,000 distinct CDR3 sequences; around 42% of them were found once. The ten largest clones capture over 40% of the sample. Input material: peripheral blood. These receptors all come from an adult man with Graves' ophthalmopathy.

This chain joins TRBV7-9 and TRBJ1-2; TRBD1 is a possible D gene (6 bases). The CDR3 is 14 amino acids. With 8 bases removed from V and 4 bases from J, the gap between germline ends came to 17 bases. Germline values: CDR1 SEHNR, CDR2 FQNEAQ (reference sequence). The CDR3 bases are TGTGCCAGCCTACCACAGGGTTCACGCTATGGCTACACCTTC. It specifies CASLPQGSRYGYTF.

Of note for this clonotype: At one end, the junction sequence differs from germline, possibly due to a read error. This chain links TRBV5-1 with TRBJ1-4, with a weak D call TRBD1 (5 bases). Germline loops: CDR1 SGHRS, CDR2 YFSETQ. This CDR3 is built from 15 residues. DNA of the CDR3: TGCGCCAGCAGCTTAACGGGGACGGAGAATGAAAAACCGTTTTTT. It yields the protein CASSLTGTENEKPFF. The full variable domain, its missing parts supplied by reference TRBV5-1 and TRBJ1-4, is KAGVTQTPRYLIKTRGQQVTLSCSPISGHRSVSWYQQTPGQGLQFLFEYFSETQRNKGNFPGRFSGRQFSNSRSEMNVSTLELGDSALYLCASSLTGTENEKPFFGSGTQLSVL.

This clonotype appeared a few times. The rearrangement links TRBV20-1 to TRBJ2-7, with a tentative D call TRBD1 (6 bases). This CDR3 is 14 amino acids long. Trimming pared 6 bases from V and 0 bases from J, leaving 15 bases between. Germline lookup yields CDR1 DFQATT and CDR2 SNEGSKA (reference sequence). For the CDR3, the DNA is TGCAGTGCCCCGGGACAACCCAGCTCCTACGAGCAGTACTTC. This gives the protein CSAPGQPSSYEQYF.

The sample holds a few counts of this clonotype. V gene TRBV7-9 combines with J gene TRBJ1-1, with 7 bases aligning to TRBD1. The V and J ends lost 9 bases and 3 bases, in that order; junction bases with no gene match: 10. There are 14 residues in the CDR3. Germline V CDR1 and CDR2: SEHNR, FQNEAQ (reference sequence). CDR3 nucleotides: TGTGCCAGTCTCTACAGGGGACTCGACACTGAAGCTTTCTTT. This gives the protein CASLYRGLDTEAFF.

V usage is TRBV24-1 and J usage is TRBJ2-2; 9 positions agree with TRBD2. CDR3 length: 19 amino acids. Germline CDR1 is KGHDR and CDR2 is SFDVKD. J was trimmed by 0 bases and V by 5 bases; bases with no gene match: 12. The CDR3 DNA reads TGTGCCACCAGTGGGGGACCAGGGCTAGCGGGGACGAACACCGGGGAGCTGTTTTTT. Translated, it gives CATSGGPGLAGTNTGELFF.

The chain has TRBV5-6 and TRBJ2-7, with 7 nucleotides matching TRBD1. Germline CDR1 reads SGHDT; CDR2 reads YYEEEE. This CDR3 is built from 15 residues. V dropped 6 bases and J dropped 0; count of bases not matched to a gene: 9. This CDR3 reads CASTIKDRNSYEQYF. CDR3 DNA: TGTGCCAGCACTATTAAGGACAGGAACTCCTACGAGCAGTACTTC.

There are many counts of this clonotype. The chain is built from TRBV2 and TRBJ1-4, with 8 bases lining up with TRBD1. The CDR3 has 13 residues. The germline gives CDR1 SNHLY, CDR2 FYNNEI. Unmatched junction bases numbered 5, after V lost 7 bases and J lost 7 bases. CDR3 amino acids: CASNRDRPEKLFF. CDR3 DNA sequence: TGTGCCAGCAACCGGGACAGGCCTGAAAAACTGTTTTTT.

This clonotype was recorded a few times. DNA of the CDR3: TGTGCCAGCAGCCCGCTGGCGCGTACAAAAGAGACCCAGTACTTC. As protein: CASSPLARTKETQYF. This chain connects TRBV7-8 to TRBJ2-5; no clear D gene. CDR1 and CDR2 (germline): SGHVS, FQNEAQ. This CDR3 is 15 amino acids long. Deletions cut 5 bases from V and 3 bases from J, with 16 bases between. Full variable domain (missing parts from reference TRBV7-8 and TRBJ2-5): GAGVSQSPRYKVAKRGQDVALRCDPISGHVSLFWYQQALGQGPEFLTYFQNEAQLDKSGLPSDRFFAERPEGSVSTLKIQRTQQEDSAVYLCASSPLARTKETQYFGPGTRLLVL.

The chain joins TRBV20-1 to TRBJ2-1; 13 bases align to TRBD2. The V and J ends lost 6 bases and 0 bases, in that order; junction bases with no gene match: 5. Germline CDR1 is DFQATT and CDR2 is SNEGSKA (reference sequence). The CDR3 consists of 16 residues. CDR3 sequence reads: CSARTSGSDSYNEQFF. The CDR3, as DNA: TGCAGTGCACGGACTAGCGGGAGTGACTCCTACAATGAGCAGTTCTTC.

This clonotype was counted many times. The chain couples TRBV12-3 or TRBV12-4 to TRBJ2-5; 15 nucleotides match TRBD2. The CDR3 covers 18 residues. Germline trimming cut 5 bases from V and 4 bases from J; bases unmatched to any gene: 11. In DNA, the CDR3 is TGTGCCAGCAGTCAGACCCCGGGACTAGCGGGAGGAAGAGAGACCCAGTACTTC. Its protein product is CASSQTPGLAGGRETQYF.

This clonotype was counted many times. V is TRBV29-1 and J is TRBJ1-1; 7 nucleotides agree with TRBD1. The V gene's germline CDR1 is SQVTM and CDR2 ANQGSEA. CDR3 size: 15 residues. V shed 6 bases and J 0 bases; nucleotides not matched to a gene: 10. The CDR3 here is CSVKPGGHMNTEAFF. The CDR3 DNA is TGCAGCGTCAAACCAGGGGGGCACATGAACACTGAAGCTTTCTTT.

V is TRBV15 and J is TRBJ2-5; D uncertain. This CDR3 is built from 15 residues. Trimming removed 3 bases from V and 3 bases from J, with 14 bases in between. Germline CDR1 and CDR2: LNHNV and YYDKDF (reference sequence). The chain's CDR3 is CATSRELTGKETQYF. The CDR3 coding sequence is TGTGCCACCAGCAGGGAATTGACTGGGAAAGAGACCCAGTACTTC.

This clonotype was found a few times. The rearrangement joins TRBV7-9 to TRBJ1-3; no clear D gene. Germline V CDR1 and CDR2: SEHNR, FQNEAQ (reference sequence). With 1 base removed from V and 3 bases from J, the gap between germline ends came to 10 bases. The CDR3 consists of 15 residues. As DNA, the CDR3 is TGTGCCAGCAGCTTAGAGTGGGTTCATGGAAACACCATATATTTT. Its protein product is CASSLEWVHGNTIYF.

The gene calls are TRBV11-2 and TRBJ1-3; D gene unclear. The CDR3 length is 13 residues. CDR1 and CDR2 from the germline V gene are SGHAT and FQNNGV. Trimming took off 7 bases at V and 0 bases at J, with 7 bases between the two ends. The CDR3: CASKGVSGNTIYF. In DNA form, the CDR3 reads TGTGCCAGCAAGGGCGTCTCTGGAAACACCATATATTTT.

This clonotype was seen at least ten times. The rearrangement links TRBV2 to TRBJ1-1, with unresolved D. This CDR3 has 13 amino acids. V was trimmed by 7 bases and J by 4 bases, leaving 13 bases between them. From germline, CDR1 is SNHLY and CDR2 FYNNEI. CDR3 residues: CASNKRQVTEAFF. The DNA for the CDR3 is TGTGCCAGCAATAAACGGCAGGTCACTGAAGCTTTCTTT.